The entry that follows covers one T cell receptor beta chain sequence. Either two negative PCRs, clearance, or symptom resolution qualified Cohort 3 donors as recovered. The data were taken from a study of blood T cell repertoires in COVID-19. Turning to the study itself: Some COVID-19 samples were acute and others convalescent; all came from the United States, Italy and Spain. Sample material is recorded as cDNA or gDNA derived from T cells, B-cell-depleted T cells, or PBMCs.

Assay: immunoSEQ multiplex PCR; the TCRdb copy retains only in-frame clones and omits some. This sample has more than 150,000 clones; about 85% occur once, and the top ten carry nearly 8%. The CDR3 has 14 amino acids. The V end was cut by 7 bases, the J end by 7 bases, with 16 bases between. Germline loops: CDR1 MNHEY, CDR2 SVGAGI. This chain joins TRBV6-5 and TRBJ1-4, with D perhaps TRBD1 (6 bases). The sequenced material came from PBMCs or T cells enriched from blood (not recorded which). This sequence originates from a woman in her 50s who had recovered from COVID-19. CDR3 loop: CASTKQGSGEKLFF. For the CDR3, the DNA is TGTGCCAGCACAAAACAGGGATCAGGTGAAAAACTGTTTTTT.